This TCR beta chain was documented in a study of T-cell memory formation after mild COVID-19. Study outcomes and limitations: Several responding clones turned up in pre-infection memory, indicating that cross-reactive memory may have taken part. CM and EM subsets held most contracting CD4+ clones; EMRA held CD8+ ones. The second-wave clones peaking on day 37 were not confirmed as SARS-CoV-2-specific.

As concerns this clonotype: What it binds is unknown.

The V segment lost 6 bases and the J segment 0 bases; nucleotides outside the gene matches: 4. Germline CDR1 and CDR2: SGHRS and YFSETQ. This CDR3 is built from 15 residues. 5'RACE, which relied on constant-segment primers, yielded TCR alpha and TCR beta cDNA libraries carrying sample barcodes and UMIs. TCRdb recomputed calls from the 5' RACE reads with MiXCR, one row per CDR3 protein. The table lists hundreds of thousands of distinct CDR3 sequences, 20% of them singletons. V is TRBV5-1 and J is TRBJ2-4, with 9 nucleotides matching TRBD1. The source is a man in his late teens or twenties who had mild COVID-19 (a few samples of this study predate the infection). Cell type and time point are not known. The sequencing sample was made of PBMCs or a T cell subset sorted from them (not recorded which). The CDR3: CASMGQGLAKNIQYF. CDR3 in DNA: TGCGCCAGCATGGGACAGGGTCTAGCCAAAAACATTCAGTACTTC.